Below, 25 T cell receptor beta chains from the same sample are listed, as sequenced in a study of OX40 agonist ivuxolimab in advanced cancers. Profiled with immunoSEQ multiplex PCR; TCRdb holds only in-frame clones, not every one. The sample records 9,500 to 10,000 clones, approximately 70% being singletons. The source material was CD4+ or CD8+ T cells sorted from blood, sampled in a trial of the OX40 agonist ivuxolimab. The receptors come from an adult with an advanced solid tumor such as melanoma, head and neck, liver or kidney cancer.

For this clone: A read error is the likely source, as a far larger clone sits one nucleotide away. This rearrangement joins TRBV7-6 to TRBJ2-1, with D maybe TRBD2 (5 bases). CDR3 size: 18 residues. CDR1 and CDR2 from the germline V gene are SGHVS and FNYEAQ. Between the trimmed V and J ends, which lost 4 bases and 5 bases, there was a span of 24 bases. The CDR3 region has the DNA TGTGCCAGCAGCTCCGGGATTACAGCGATGTCTTTCCACAATGAGCAGTTCTTC. As protein: CASSSGITAMSFHNEQFF.

This chain joins TRBV2 and TRBJ2-2; 8 nucleotides align to TRBD1. The CDR3 spans 13 residues. The junction had 3 bases not matched to a gene; V was cut back by 6 bases and J by 6 bases. Germline-derived CDR1 and CDR2 are SNHLY and FYNNEI. The CDR3 loop is CASRQGAAGELFF. In DNA, the CDR3 is TGTGCCAGCAGGCAGGGGGCGGCCGGGGAGCTGTTTTTT. Using reference TRBV2 and TRBJ2-2 for the parts outside the CDR3, the full variable domain is EPEVTQTPSHQVTQMGQEVILRCVPISNHLYFYWYRQILGQKVEFLVSFYNNEISEKSEIFDDQFSVERPDGSNFTLKIRSTKLEDSAMYFCASRQGAAGELFFGEGSRLTVL.

This clone occurred once. V is TRBV5-1 and J is TRBJ2-1, with 12 bases identical to TRBD1. J was trimmed by 7 bases and V by 3 bases; bases with no gene match: 5. The CDR3 is made up of 15 amino acids. The V gene's germline CDR1 is SGHRS and CDR2 YFSETQ. CDR3 sequence reads: CASSSPGQGANEQFF. The CDR3 coding sequence is TGCGCCAGCAGCTCTCCGGGACAGGGGGCTAATGAGCAGTTCTTC.

The rearrangement links TRBV5-1 to TRBJ2-7; D assignment may be TRBD1 or TRBD2 (5 bases each). Germline values: CDR1 SGHRS, CDR2 YFSETQ. The CDR3 extends over 15 amino acids. The V and J ends lost 0 bases and 4 bases respectively, with 14 bases between them. The CDR3 spells CASSLEYQGEYEQYF. The CDR3 DNA reads TGCGCCAGCAGCTTGGAGTATCAGGGAGAATACGAGCAGTACTTC. The whole variable domain, filled in from reference TRBV5-1 and TRBJ2-7, reads KAGVTQTPRYLIKTRGQQVTLSCSPISGHRSVSWYQQTPGQGLQFLFEYFSETQRNKGNFPGRFSGRQFSNSRSEMNVSTLELGDSALYLCASSLEYQGEYEQYFGPGTRLTVT.

The gene calls are TRBV30 and TRBJ2-5, with a weak D call TRBD2 (6 bases). The CDR3 length is 16 residues. V was clipped by 4 bases and J by 0 bases, with 18 bases between them. Germline values: CDR1 GTSNPN, CDR2 SVGIG (reference sequence). In DNA, the CDR3 is TGTGCCTGGATCCCTCCCTCTGGGGGGTACCAAGAGACCCAGTACTTC. Its translation: CAWIPPSGGYQETQYF.

The rearrangement links TRBV2 to TRBJ2-2; 10 nucleotides match TRBD1. The CDR3 runs 16 residues. Germline CDR1 reads SNHLY; CDR2 reads FYNNEI. V dropped 5 bases and J dropped 6; count of bases not matched to a gene: 9. CDR3 loop: CASSLRQGAPAGELFF. The CDR3 nucleotides are TGTGCCAGCAGTCTTCGACAGGGGGCGCCGGCCGGGGAGCTGTTTTTT. The full variable domain, with the rest looked up from reference TRBV2 and TRBJ2-2, is EPEVTQTPSHQVTQMGQEVILRCVPISNHLYFYWYRQILGQKVEFLVSFYNNEISEKSEIFDDQFSVERPDGSNFTLKIRSTKLEDSAMYFCASSLRQGAPAGELFFGEGSRLTVL.

The gene calls are TRBV30 and TRBJ2-7, with D possibly TRBD1 on 6 matching bases. Germline V lookup: CDR1 GTSNPN, CDR2 SVGIG (reference sequence). The CDR3 is 13 residues long. Trimming cost V 3 bases and J 5 bases, with 14 bases left between them. The CDR3 nucleotides are TGTGCCTGGAGCCTAGGGGGATACGACGAGCAGTACTTC. Translating it yields CAWSLGGYDEQYF.

The gene calls are TRBV7-9 and TRBJ2-1, with 12 bases matching TRBD2. The CDR3 sequence is 18 residues long. CDR1 SEHNR and CDR2 FQNEAQ come from the germline V gene (reference sequence). Trimming at V came to 5 bases and at J to 5 bases, leaving 13 bases not matched to a gene. The CDR3 protein is CASSPRTSGLAGHNEQFF. As DNA, the CDR3 is TGTGCCAGCAGCCCCCGGACCAGCGGACTAGCGGGACACAATGAGCAGTTCTTC. The full variable domain, rest sourced from reference TRBV7-9 and TRBJ2-1, is DTGVSQNPRHKITKRGQNVTFRCDPISEHNRLYWYRQTLGQGPEFLTYFQNEAQLEKSRLLSDRFSAERPKGSFSTLEIQRTEQGDSAMYLCASSPRTSGLAGHNEQFFGPGTRLTVL.

The chain has TRBV11-2 and TRBJ2-7; no reliable D call. With 1 base removed from V and 5 bases from J, the gap between germline ends came to 6 bases. Per germline, CDR1 SGHAT and CDR2 FQNNGV. The CDR3 loop spans 12 amino acids. The CDR3 DNA reads TGTGCCAGCAGCTTAGGCCGAGACGAGCAGTACTTC. Residues: CASSLGRDEQYF.

This sequence joins TRBV2 and TRBJ2-7, with 8 bases lining up with TRBD2. The CDR3 has 15 amino acids. After removal of 2 bases from V and 0 bases from J, the junction contained 3 bases not matched to a gene. The V gene's germline CDR1 is SNHLY and CDR2 FYNNEI. CDR3 sequence (DNA): TGTGCCAGCAGTGAAATAGCGGGAAACTCCTACGAGCAGTACTTC. This translates into CASSEIAGNSYEQYF.

In its sample, this clone is medium-sized. The rearrangement uses TRBV19 and TRBJ2-1; no reliable D call. This CDR3 contains 15 residues. The germline V and J ends were trimmed by 2 bases and 3 bases, with 11 bases remaining between them. Germline lookup yields CDR1 LNHDA and CDR2 SQIVND (reference sequence). Written as DNA, the CDR3 is TGTGCCAGTAGTATACCATCGGCTCACTACAATGAGCAGTTCTTC. The encoded protein is CASSIPSAHYNEQFF.

The chain carries TRBV19 and TRBJ2-1, with 11 bases aligning to TRBD2. The CDR3 is made up of 15 amino acids. V lost 7 bases to trimming and J lost 6 bases; unmatched junction nucleotides: 8. Per germline, CDR1 LNHDA and CDR2 SQIVND (reference sequence). The CDR3 loop reads CASKGIAGGGNEQFF. In DNA, the CDR3 is TGTGCCAGTAAGGGTATAGCGGGAGGGGGCAATGAGCAGTTCTTC.

The rearrangement links TRBV30 to TRBJ2-1; D gene unclear. The length of the CDR3 is 12 residues. Trimming cost V 2 bases and J 6 bases, with 8 bases left between them. The germline CDR1 and CDR2 sequences are GTSNPN and SVGIG (reference sequence). CDR3 loop: CAWSYGPNEQFF. CDR3 bases: TGTGCCTGGAGTTACGGACCCAATGAGCAGTTCTTC.

This clone came up once. The chain joins TRBV6-5 to TRBJ2-2, with a weak D call TRBD2 (6 bases). The length of the CDR3 is 13 residues. Trimming left V 2 bases short and J 6 bases short, with 7 bases between. CDR1 is MNHEY, CDR2 SVGAGI, per germline. The CDR3, as DNA: TGTGCCAGCAGTTACGAGCGGGCCGGGGAGCTGTTTTTT. It is translated as CASSYERAGELFF.

This sequence joins TRBV7-9 and TRBJ2-7, with D possibly called TRBD1 or TRBD2 (5 bases each). V was shortened by 2 bases and J by 3 bases, with 14 bases between the two germline ends. Germline-derived CDR1 and CDR2 are SEHNR and FQNEAQ (reference sequence). The CDR3 length is 15 residues. Here the CDR3 reads CASSLQERGVYEQYF. In DNA, the CDR3 is TGTGCCAGCAGCTTACAGGAGAGGGGAGTCTACGAGCAGTACTTC.

V is TRBV7-8 and J is TRBJ2-3; D is possibly TRBD2 (6 bases). Deletions cut 3 bases from V and 2 bases from J, with 21 bases between. This CDR3 spans 18 amino acids. The germline V gene encodes CDR1 SGHVS and CDR2 FQNEAQ. The CDR3 bases are TGTGCCAGCAGCTTGGCCCACTACCTTGCGGGGATCACAGATACGCAGTATTTT. It encodes CASSLAHYLAGITDTQYF. The variable domain in full, with the rest retrieved from reference TRBV7-8 and TRBJ2-3, is GAGVSQSPRYKVAKRGQDVALRCDPISGHVSLFWYQQALGQGPEFLTYFQNEAQLDKSGLPSDRFFAERPEGSVSTLKIQRTQQEDSAVYLCASSLAHYLAGITDTQYFGPGTRLTVL.

This clone appeared a few times. This sequence joins TRBV6-6 and TRBJ1-5, with D uncertain. Deletions cut 6 bases from V and 7 bases from J, with 7 bases between. The CDR3 has 11 residues. CDR1 is MNHNY and CDR2 is SVGAGI in the germline V gene (reference sequence). The CDR3 spells CASRREQPQHF. The CDR3 coding sequence is TGTGCCAGCAGGCGCGAGCAGCCCCAGCATTTT.

About this clone: The junction departs from germline at one end; a sequencing error may be responsible. The chain has TRBV2 and TRBJ2-7; 8 bases align to TRBD1. The germline V gene has CDR1 SNHLY and CDR2 FYNNEI. The CDR3 runs to 18 residues. Written as DNA, the CDR3 is TGTGCCGGCAGCCCCGAGGCTTGGACAGGGCCGAGCTCCTACGAGCAGTACTTC. Translating it yields CAGSPEAWTGPSSYEQYF.

CDR3 sequence (DNA): TGTGCCAGCAGTTACTCCCCTGGCGGGGGGGCAGACGAGCAGTACTTC. This codes for CASSYSPGGGADEQYF. V is TRBV6-5 and J is TRBJ2-7; 9 bases fit TRBD2. V was pared by 0 bases and J by 5 bases, with 8 bases of the junction left unmatched. Germline assignment: CDR1 MNHEY and CDR2 SVGAGI. The CDR3 spans 16 residues.

The rearrangement links TRBV27 to TRBJ1-2; D gene uncertain. This CDR3 is built from 11 residues. Germline lookup yields CDR1 MNHEY and CDR2 SMNVEV (reference sequence). V was trimmed by 9 bases and J by 4 bases, leaving 9 bases between them. The CDR3 loop reads CASTGGYGYTF. The DNA for the CDR3 is TGTGCCAGTACCGGCGGCTATGGCTACACCTTC.

DNA for the CDR3: TGTGCCAGCAGTTCGGGGACAGGGGGCGTTCAGCCCCAGCATTTT. Translation gives CASSSGTGGVQPQHF. The chain recombines TRBV27 with TRBJ1-5; 12 positions match TRBD1. Trimming took 4 bases from V and 6 from J; bases not matched to a gene: 4. This CDR3 is 15 amino acids long. Germline assignment: CDR1 MNHEY and CDR2 SMNVEV (reference sequence).

The chain links TRBV7-9 to TRBJ1-1; D unclear. CDR1 and CDR2 (germline): SEHNR, FQNEAQ (reference sequence). This CDR3 has 16 amino acids. V shed 5 bases and J shed 0 bases, with 16 bases lying between them. The CDR3 loop is CASSHGTFQVNTEAFF. The CDR3 nucleotides read TGTGCCAGCAGCCACGGTACCTTTCAGGTGAACACTGAAGCTTTCTTT.

The chain is built from TRBV5-6 and TRBJ1-6; TRBD1 aligns across 8 bases. The V gene end was trimmed by 0 bases and the J gene end by 16 bases; junction bases not matched to a gene: 6. Per the germline V gene, CDR1 is SGHDT and CDR2 is YYEEEE. The CDR3 totals 13 residues. CDR3 sequence reads: CASSLGRGQELHF. The DNA for the CDR3 is TGTGCCAGCAGCTTGGGCAGGGGGCAGGAACTCCACTTT.

This rearrangement joins TRBV23-1 to TRBJ2-6; D remains ambiguous. TRBV23-1 is noted as an ORF with a role that remains uncertain. This CDR3 region has 17 residues. Deletions cut 4 bases from V and 5 bases from J, with 18 bases between. CDR3 DNA: TGCGCCAGCAGTCGGTCCACGCAACAAAGTCGGGCCAACGTCCTGACTTTC. It specifies CASSRSTQQSRANVLTF.

The chain uses TRBV2 and TRBJ1-1, with D perhaps matching TRBD1 (5 bases). This CDR3 has 12 amino acids. The germline V gene has CDR1 SNHLY and CDR2 FYNNEI. Trimming took 11 bases from V and 6 from J, leaving 16 bases between them. The CDR3 region is CAVTVGGAEAFF. The CDR3, as DNA: TGTGCCGTGACAGTCGGTGGCGCTGAAGCTTTCTTT. The entire variable domain, with the rest obtained from reference TRBV2 and TRBJ1-1, is as follows: EPEVTQTPSHQVTQMGQEVILRCVPISNHLYFYWYRQILGQKVEFLVSFYNNEISEKSEIFDDQFSVERPDGSNFTLKIRSTKLEDSAMYFCAVTVGGAEAFFGQGTRLTVV.